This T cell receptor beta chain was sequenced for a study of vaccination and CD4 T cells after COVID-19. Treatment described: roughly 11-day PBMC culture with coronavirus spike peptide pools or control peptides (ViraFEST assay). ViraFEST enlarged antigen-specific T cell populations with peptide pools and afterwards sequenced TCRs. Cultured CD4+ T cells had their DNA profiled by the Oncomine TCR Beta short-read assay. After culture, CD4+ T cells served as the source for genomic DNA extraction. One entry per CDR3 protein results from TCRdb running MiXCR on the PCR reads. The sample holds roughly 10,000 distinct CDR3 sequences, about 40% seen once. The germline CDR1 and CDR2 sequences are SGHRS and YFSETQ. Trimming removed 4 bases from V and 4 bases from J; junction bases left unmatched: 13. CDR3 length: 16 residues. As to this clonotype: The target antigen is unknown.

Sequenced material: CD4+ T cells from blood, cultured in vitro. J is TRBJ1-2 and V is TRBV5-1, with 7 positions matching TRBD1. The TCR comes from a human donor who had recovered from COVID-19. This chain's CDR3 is CASSVDRDGVFYGYTF. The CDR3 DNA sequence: TGCGCCAGCAGCGTAGACAGGGACGGAGTTTTCTATGGCTACACCTTC.